This TCR beta chain was documented in a study of blood T cell repertoires in COVID-19. Study context: Nucleic acid was either cDNA or gDNA, and it came from T cells, B-cell-depleted T cells, or PBMCs.

In the study's own analysis: Estimated nucleated cell counts came from reference gene primer amplification. Generated by immunoSEQ multiplex PCR, the TCRdb table keeps only in-frame clones and is missing some. The DNA was the basis for D and trimming; V, J and clone size are from that table. The table records about 430,000 clones, more than 70% of them present only once. Assignment of participants to cohorts was predicated upon participant-reported clinical history. Germline V gives CDR1 MDHEN, CDR2 SYDVKM. V shed 6 bases, J shed 4 bases, and the junction held 11 bases outside the gene matches. The CDR3 totals 15 residues.

This TCR was recovered from a woman aged 18-35 years who had been exposed to COVID-19. This rearrangement joins TRBV28 to TRBJ1-1; 7 nucleotides line up with TRBD1. What was sequenced was PBMCs or T cells enriched from blood (not recorded which). In DNA form, the CDR3 reads TGTGCCAGCAGACTCACTCAGGGGGTCGGCACTGAAGCTTTCTTT. This sequence encodes CASRLTQGVGTEAFF.